This T cell receptor (beta chain) derives from a study of monozygotic twins with inflammatory bowel disease. TCRdb reprocessed the 5' RACE reads; each CDR3 protein has one entry and no DNA is given. The sample spans about 160,000 distinct CDR3 sequences; the ten largest clones claim about 2.4%. The germline CDR1 and CDR2 sequences are DFQATT and SNEGSKA (reference sequence). The CDR3 runs to 13 residues. The TCR sequence derives from a human donor with ulcerative colitis or Crohn's disease, or a healthy co-twin of an affected twin (not recorded which). The chain is built from TRBV20-1 and TRBJ1-6; the TRBD1 assignment by TCRdb is unverifiable without DNA. Sequencing was performed on blood. The CDR3 reads CSVTRGRDSPLHF.